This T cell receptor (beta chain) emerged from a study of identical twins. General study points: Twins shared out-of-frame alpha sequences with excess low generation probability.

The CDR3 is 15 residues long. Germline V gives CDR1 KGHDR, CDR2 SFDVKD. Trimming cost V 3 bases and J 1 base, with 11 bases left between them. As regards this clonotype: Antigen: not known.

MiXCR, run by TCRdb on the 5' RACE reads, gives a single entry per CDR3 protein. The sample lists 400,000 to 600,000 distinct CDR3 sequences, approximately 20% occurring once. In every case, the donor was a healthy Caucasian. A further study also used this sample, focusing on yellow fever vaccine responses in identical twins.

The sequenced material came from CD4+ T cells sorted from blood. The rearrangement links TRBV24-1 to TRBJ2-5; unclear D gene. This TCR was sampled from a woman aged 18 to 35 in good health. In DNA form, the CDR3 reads TGTGCCACCAGTGATCATACAGCTTTCCAAGAGACCCAGTACTTC. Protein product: CATSDHTAFQETQYF.